This entry describes one TCR beta chain. Its antigen is not known. Germline V gene data show CDR1 as SGHTA and CDR2 as FQGTGA. This CDR3 is built from 12 residues. V trimming: 5 bases; J trimming: 10 bases; junction bases outside the gene matches: 5. Each CDR3 protein is one row after TCRdb ran MiXCR on the 5' RACE reads. The repertoire holds roughly 45,000 distinct CDR3 sequences, with about 11% as singletons. The sample originates from a study of early T cells in non-severe SARS-CoV-2 infection. Study outcomes and limitations: The matching step, a VDJdb search, favored anti-spike CD8 responses and missed private and CD4 specificities.

Input material: whole blood. The rearrangement uses TRBV7-3 and TRBJ2-1; 7 nucleotides line up with TRBD1. The TCR was taken from an adult who was a healthcare worker with PCR-confirmed SARS-CoV-2 infection or an uninfected control (not recorded which). CDR3 coding DNA: TGTGCCAGCAGCCTTAGACAGGGCGAGCAGTTCTTC. This encodes CASSLRQGEQFF.